Shown below are 26 T cell receptor beta chains from a single sample sequenced in a study of blood T cell repertoires in COVID-19. Using immunoSEQ multiplex PCR, the repertoire was profiled, and TCRdb retains in-frame clones only, with some absent. The repertoire holds over 250,000 clones, with approximately 86% as singletons. The sequencing sample was made of peripheral blood. Every receptor here comes from a woman between 65 and 79 years old with COVID-19, enrolled during active disease.

This rearrangement joins TRBV29-1 to TRBJ2-1, with D tentatively TRBD2 (5 bases). CDR1 SQVTM and CDR2 ANQGSEA come from the germline V gene. The CDR3 is 13 residues long. V was pared by 7 bases and J by 8 bases, with 18 bases between. The CDR3 spells CSAAVGLGDEQFF. CDR3 coding DNA: TGCAGCGCAGCCGTTGGACTTGGCGATGAGCAGTTCTTC.

This chain connects TRBV12-3 or TRBV12-4 to TRBJ2-7; D is perhaps TRBD1 (6 bases). CDR3 length: 13 amino acids. V lost 6 bases, J lost 5 bases, and 14 bases lay in between. As DNA, the CDR3 is TGTGCCAGCAGCCCCGGACAGCTAAACGAGCAGTACTTC. Translating gives CASSPGQLNEQYF.

The V gene is TRBV5-6, the J gene TRBJ1-6; 8 bases align to TRBD1. Germline loops: CDR1 SGHDT, CDR2 YYEEEE. There are 16 residues in the CDR3. V trimming: 0 bases; J trimming: 4 bases; junction bases outside the gene matches: 3. The CDR3 sequence: CASSLDRGDYNSPLHF. The CDR3 DNA sequence: TGTGCCAGCAGCTTGGACAGGGGGGATTATAATTCACCCCTCCACTTT.

The chain has TRBV9 and TRBJ2-2, with D possibly matching TRBD1 (6 bases). CDR1 and CDR2 (germline): SGDLS, YYNGEE. V shed 4 bases and J shed 0 bases, with 16 bases lying between them. This CDR3 is 17 amino acids long. CDR3 sequence: CASSTPEDRTNTGELFF. For the CDR3, the DNA is TGTGCCAGCAGCACCCCAGAAGACAGGACGAACACCGGGGAGCTGTTTTTT.

The chain recombines TRBV7-3 with TRBJ2-3; TRBD2 matches 12 bases. The length of the CDR3 is 15 residues. The germline V gene encodes CDR1 SGHTA and CDR2 FQGTGA. V was clipped by 4 bases and J by 2 bases; unmatched bases: 1. CDR3 in amino acids: CASSSSGGATDTQYF. For the CDR3, the DNA is TGTGCCAGCAGCTCTAGCGGGGGGGCCACAGATACGCAGTATTTT.

This chain uses TRBV5-1 with TRBJ2-7; 10 nucleotides match TRBD1. Unmatched junction bases numbered 4, after V lost 7 bases and J lost 0 bases. This CDR3 spans 14 amino acids. The germline V gene encodes CDR1 SGHRS and CDR2 YFSETQ. This CDR3 reads CASGTGASSYEQYF. CDR3 DNA: TGCGCCAGCGGGACAGGGGCGAGCTCCTACGAGCAGTACTTC. Based on the CDR3 plus reference TRBV5-1 and TRBJ2-7, the full variable domain is KAGVTQTPRYLIKTRGQQVTLSCSPISGHRSVSWYQQTPGQGLQFLFEYFSETQRNKGNFPGRFSGRQFSNSRSEMNVSTLELGDSALYLCASGTGASSYEQYFGPGTRLTVT.

This chain joins TRBV29-1 and TRBJ1-3, with D unclear. The V end lost 3 bases, the J end lost 0 bases, and 9 bases lay between the germline ends. This CDR3 is 14 amino acids long. Germline CDR1 SQVTM, CDR2 ANQGSEA. This chain's CDR3 is CSVDPLLSGNTIYF. The CDR3 DNA is TGCAGCGTTGACCCGCTACTCTCTGGAAACACCATATATTTT.

The gene calls are TRBV28 and TRBJ1-2, with 11 bases lining up with TRBD1. Germline V gene lookup returns CDR1 MDHEN and CDR2 SYDVKM. The CDR3 is 15 residues long. Trimming cost V 6 bases and J 7 bases; bases outside gene matches: 10. CDR3 nucleotide sequence: TGTGCCAGCAGACTCCGGGGACAGGGGGTTCGTGGCTACACCTTC. Translated: CASRLRGQGVRGYTF.

This chain connects TRBV29-1 to TRBJ2-1; 8 positions match TRBD2. Looked up from germline, CDR1 is SQVTM and CDR2 is ANQGSEA. V dropped 7 bases and J dropped 1; count of bases not matched to a gene: 6. The CDR3 runs 14 residues. The CDR3 here is CSASRGGSYNEQFF. CDR3 coding DNA: TGCAGCGCGAGCCGGGGGGGTTCCTACAATGAGCAGTTCTTC.

The rearrangement joins TRBV6-5 to TRBJ2-7; TRBD1 is a possible D gene (6 bases). The CDR3 has 11 amino acids. V lost 7 bases, J lost 7 bases, and 11 bases lay in between. In germline, CDR1 is MNHEY, CDR2 SVGAGI. The CDR3 here is CASIQGQEQYF. CDR3 DNA: TGTGCCAGCATCCAAGGACAGGAGCAGTACTTC.

This clone was recorded a few times. The V gene is TRBV29-1, the J gene TRBJ2-7; 10 bases match TRBD1. Germline V lookup: CDR1 SQVTM, CDR2 ANQGSEA. This CDR3 has 15 amino acids. The V gene end was trimmed by 5 bases and the J gene end by 4 bases; junction bases not matched to a gene: 11. CDR3 coding DNA: TGCAGCGTTAGGACCTCCGGGACAGGGGAGTACGAGCAGTACTTC. Protein product: CSVRTSGTGEYEQYF.

The J gene is TRBJ2-5, the V gene TRBV2; 7 bases agree with TRBD2. Germline CDR1 is SNHLY and CDR2 is FYNNEI. Losses at the gene ends were 9 bases for V and 5 bases for J; bases not matched to a gene: 3. There are 11 residues in the CDR3. The CDR3 sequence: CASPGGETQYF. DNA of the CDR3: TGTGCCAGTCCCGGGGGGGAGACCCAGTACTTC.

This clone has just a few counts. The V gene is TRBV13, the J gene TRBJ2-2; perhaps TRBD2 as D (5 bases). This CDR3 has 14 residues. CDR1 is PRHDT, CDR2 FYEKMQ, per germline (reference sequence). The V end lost 5 bases, the J end lost 4 bases, and 11 bases lay between the germline ends. The CDR3 is CASSPSHLTGELFF. The DNA for the CDR3 is TGTGCCAGCAGCCCTAGCCACCTCACCGGGGAGCTGTTTTTT.

The V gene is TRBV4-2, the J gene TRBJ1-5, with D unclear. The CDR3 has 14 amino acids. V was clipped by 0 bases and J by 2 bases, with 5 bases between them. From germline, CDR1 is LGHNA and CDR2 YNFKEQ. The CDR3 region has the DNA TGTGCCAGCAGCCAAGAATTCGGCAATCAGCCCCAGCATTTT. As protein: CASSQEFGNQPQHF.

The gene calls are TRBV27 and TRBJ2-5, with 15 bases lining up with TRBD2. V was pared by 3 bases and J by 2 bases, with 4 bases of the junction left unmatched. The CDR3 spans 17 residues. Germline V gene data show CDR1 as MNHEY and CDR2 as SMNVEV (reference sequence). The CDR3 DNA reads TGTGCCAGCAGTTTCTCTGGACTAGCGGGGGGGCAAGAGACCCAGTACTTC. Its translation: CASSFSGLAGGQETQYF.

V gene TRBV29-1 combines with J gene TRBJ1-1, with D possibly being TRBD1 (5 bases). CDR1 and CDR2 (germline): SQVTM, ANQGSEA. This CDR3 contains 12 residues. V was cut by 1 base and J by 4 bases, with 7 bases left in between. The CDR3 region has the DNA TGCAGCGTTGAAGTGGGGGGCACTGAAGCTTTCTTT. Its translation is CSVEVGGTEAFF. Drawing the rest from reference TRBV29-1 and TRBJ1-1, the complete variable domain is SAVISQKPSRDICQRGTSLTIQCQVDSQVTMMFWYRQQPGQSLTLIATANQGSEATYESGFVIDKFPISRPNLTFSTLTVSNMSPEDSSIYLCSVEVGGTEAFFGQGTRLTVV.

As for this clone: This CDR3 is also generated by other DNA sequences in the sample. CDR3 coding DNA: TGTGCCAGCAGTTTCGGGGGCACTGAAGCTTTCTTT. It translates to CASSFGGTEAFF. This chain uses TRBV12-3 or TRBV12-4 with TRBJ1-1; tentatively, D is TRBD1 (5 bases). This CDR3 comprises 12 residues. V was shortened by 3 bases and J by 4 bases, with 6 bases between the two germline ends.

The chain joins TRBV6-2 or TRBV6-3 to TRBJ2-7; tentatively, D is TRBD1 (6 bases). Trimming removed 5 bases at V and 6 bases at J, with 11 bases between. The germline CDR1 and CDR2 sequences are MNHEY and SVGEGT. The CDR3 covers 12 residues. CDR3 sequence reads: CASSQDSGEQYF. Here the CDR3 DNA reads TGTGCCAGCAGTCAGGACAGTGGCGAGCAGTACTTC.

The chain joins TRBV2 to TRBJ2-5, with D tentatively TRBD2 (7 bases). This CDR3 contains 16 residues. Germline V lookup: CDR1 SNHLY, CDR2 FYNNEI. Trimming removed 5 bases from V and 5 bases from J, with 21 bases in between. The CDR3 region has the DNA TGTGCCAGCAGTTTAAGGGGGGGTAACTCCCGGGAGACCCAGTACTTC. Its translation: CASSLRGGNSRETQYF.

Only a few counts were recorded for this clone. The chain recombines TRBV24-1 with TRBJ1-2; 8 bases are shared with TRBD1. This CDR3 comprises 15 residues. V shed 4 bases and J 5 bases; nucleotides not matched to a gene: 8. CDR1 is KGHDR and CDR2 is SFDVKD in the germline V gene. The CDR3 is CATSDSQGAGYGYTF. In DNA form, the CDR3 reads TGTGCCACCAGTGACTCGCAGGGGGCGGGGTATGGCTACACCTTC.

The chain employs TRBV4-3 and TRBJ2-7; the D gene is possibly TRBD1 (5 bases). V lost 5 bases to trimming and J lost 0 bases, with 11 bases between them. The germline CDR1 and CDR2 sequences are LGHNA and YSLEER. CDR3 size: 14 residues. The CDR3 spells CASSESDSSYEQYF. The CDR3 DNA reads as TGCGCCAGCAGCGAGAGCGACAGCTCCTACGAGCAGTACTTC.

The chain joins TRBV2 to TRBJ1-4; no clear D. The CDR3 sequence is 13 residues long. V was clipped by 7 bases and J by 8 bases, with 14 bases between them. The germline gives CDR1 SNHLY, CDR2 FYNNEI. CDR3 in amino acids: CASTKDSREKLFF. The CDR3 nucleotides read TGTGCCAGCACGAAGGACTCACGGGAAAAACTGTTTTTT. The whole variable domain, filled in from reference TRBV2 and TRBJ1-4, reads EPEVTQTPSHQVTQMGQEVILRCVPISNHLYFYWYRQILGQKVEFLVSFYNNEISEKSEIFDDQFSVERPDGSNFTLKIRSTKLEDSAMYFCASTKDSREKLFFGSGTQLSVL.

V and J are TRBV21-1 and TRBJ1-4; the D segment call TRBD1 is taken from the table without a DNA check. TRBV21-1 constitutes a pseudogene. The CDR3 contains 12 residues. DNA of the CDR3: TGTGCCAGCAGCCAGAAGAAGGAAAAACTGTTTTTT. It yields the protein CASSQKKEKLFF.

The chain recombines TRBV29-1 with TRBJ1-2, with TRBD1 as a possible D gene (5 bases). From germline, CDR1 is SQVTM and CDR2 ANQGSEA. The CDR3 extends over 13 amino acids. Trimming removed 7 bases at V and 1 base at J, with 13 bases between. The CDR3, as DNA: TGCAGCGCCCGGCGGGGGGATAACTATGGCTACACCTTC. It is translated as CSARRGDNYGYTF.

The rearrangement links TRBV13 to TRBJ2-6; 8 positions agree with TRBD2. The germline CDR1 and CDR2 sequences are PRHDT and FYEKMQ (reference sequence). The CDR3 runs 18 residues. With 1 base clipped from V and 1 base from J, the junction kept 6 bases outside the gene matches. The CDR3 coding sequence is TGTGCCAGCAGCTTAGAACCGGCGGGGGGTTCTGGGGCCAACGTCCTGACTTTC. Encoded protein: CASSLEPAGGSGANVLTF.

The genes are TRBV9 and TRBJ2-3; unclear D gene. Germline CDR1 SGDLS, CDR2 YYNGEE. Trimming shortened V by 2 bases and J by 5 bases, and 3 bases separated the two germline ends. CDR3 length: 11 amino acids. CDR3 in DNA: TGTGCCAGCAGCGTTCAAGATACGCAGTATTTT. Protein product: CASSVQDTQYF. The full variable domain, rest sourced from reference TRBV9 and TRBJ2-3, is DSGVTQTPKHLITATGQRVTLRCSPRSGDLSVYWYQQSLDQGLQFLIQYYNGEERAKGNILERFSAQQFPDLHSELNLSSLELGDSALYFCASSVQDTQYFGPGTRLTVL.